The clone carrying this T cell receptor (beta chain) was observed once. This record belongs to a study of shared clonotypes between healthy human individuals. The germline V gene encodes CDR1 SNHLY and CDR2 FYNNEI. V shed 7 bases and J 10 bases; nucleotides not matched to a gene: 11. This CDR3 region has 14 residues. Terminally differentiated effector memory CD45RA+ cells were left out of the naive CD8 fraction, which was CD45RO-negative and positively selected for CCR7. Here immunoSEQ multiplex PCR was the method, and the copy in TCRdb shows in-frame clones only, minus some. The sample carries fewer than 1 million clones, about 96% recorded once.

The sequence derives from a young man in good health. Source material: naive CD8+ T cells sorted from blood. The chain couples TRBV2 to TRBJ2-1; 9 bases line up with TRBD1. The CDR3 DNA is TGTGCCAGCAAGGTGGGACAGGGTATGAGCGAGCAGTTCTTC. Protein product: CASKVGQGMSEQFF.